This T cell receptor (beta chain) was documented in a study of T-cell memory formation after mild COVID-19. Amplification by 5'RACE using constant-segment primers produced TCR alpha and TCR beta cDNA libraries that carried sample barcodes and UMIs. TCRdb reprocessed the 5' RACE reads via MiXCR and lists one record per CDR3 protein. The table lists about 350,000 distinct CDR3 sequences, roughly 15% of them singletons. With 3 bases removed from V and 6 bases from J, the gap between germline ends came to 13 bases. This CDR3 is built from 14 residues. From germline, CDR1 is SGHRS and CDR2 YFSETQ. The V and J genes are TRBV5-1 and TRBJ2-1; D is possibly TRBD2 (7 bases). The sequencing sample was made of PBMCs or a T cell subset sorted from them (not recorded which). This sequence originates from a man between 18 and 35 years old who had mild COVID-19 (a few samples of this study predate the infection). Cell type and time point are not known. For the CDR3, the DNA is TGCGCCAGCAGCTGGGGGGGCGGAGCCAATGAGCAGTTCTTC. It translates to CASSWGGGANEQFF.